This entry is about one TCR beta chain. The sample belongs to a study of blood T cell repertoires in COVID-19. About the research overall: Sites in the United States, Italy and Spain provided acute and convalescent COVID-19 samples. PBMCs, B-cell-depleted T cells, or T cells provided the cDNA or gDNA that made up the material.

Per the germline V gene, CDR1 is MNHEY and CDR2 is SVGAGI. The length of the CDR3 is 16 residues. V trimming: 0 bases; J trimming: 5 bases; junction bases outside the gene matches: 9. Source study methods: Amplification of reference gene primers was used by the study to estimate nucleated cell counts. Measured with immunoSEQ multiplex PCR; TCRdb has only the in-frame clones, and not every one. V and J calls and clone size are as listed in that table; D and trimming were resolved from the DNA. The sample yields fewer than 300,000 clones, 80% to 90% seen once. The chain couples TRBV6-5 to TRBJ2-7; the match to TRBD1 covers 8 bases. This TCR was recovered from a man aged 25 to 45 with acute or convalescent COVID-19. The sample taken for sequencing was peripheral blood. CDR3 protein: CASSYSRTGFYNEQYF. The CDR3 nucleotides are TGTGCCAGCAGTTACTCCCGGACAGGGTTTTATAACGAGCAGTACTTC.